Listed below are T cell receptor beta chains from one sample, sequenced in a study of blood T cell repertoires in COVID-19. Clones were sequenced by immunoSEQ multiplex PCR, and TCRdb holds only the in-frame ones, with some missing. Counted here are about 160,000 clones, 87% occurring once; the ten biggest clones make up 3.5% to 4%. The sequencing input was peripheral blood. The source is a woman aged 55 to 70 who had recovered from COVID-19. The CDR3 runs from the conserved cysteine through the conserved F or W. A D gene is named only where the DNA matches it firmly. The size of a clone is reported for some rows only, either as once, few or many, or as a class for expanded clones.

V gene: TRBV28; clone size: NA; J gene: TRBJ2-5; D gene: NA; CDR3 DNA: TGTGCCAGCAGTCAGGGGACACAAGAGACCCAGTACTTC; CDR3 protein: CASSQGTQETQYF
V gene: TRBV4-3; clone size: once; J gene: TRBJ1-1; D gene: NA; CDR3 DNA: TGCGCCAGCAGCCACGGGGGATCTAAAGCTGAAGCTTTCTTT; CDR3 protein: CASSHGGSKAEAFF
V gene: TRBV3-1/TRBV3-2; clone size: NA; J gene: TRBJ1-6; D gene: NA; CDR3 DNA: TGTGCCAGCAGCCAAGGGACAGATTATTCACCCCTCCACTTT; CDR3 protein: CASSQGTDYSPLHF
V gene: TRBV5-1; clone size: NA; J gene: TRBJ2-7; D gene: NA; CDR3 DNA: TGCGCCAGCAGGTCATGTCAGGAGGGGAGCTGCGAGCAGTACTTC; CDR3 protein: CASRSCQEGSCEQYF
V gene: TRBV7-2; clone size: NA; J gene: TRBJ1-6; D gene: TRBD1; CDR3 DNA: TGTGCCAGCAGCATCGGACAGGGAGGCTATAATTCACCCCTCCACTTT; CDR3 protein: CASSIGQGGYNSPLHF
V gene: TRBV2; clone size: NA; J gene: TRBJ2-7; D gene: TRBD1; CDR3 DNA: TGTGCCAGCAGTGAGGACAGGGGGCTCTACGAGCAGTACTTC; CDR3 protein: CASSEDRGLYEQYF
V gene: TRBV6-5; clone size: NA; J gene: TRBJ2-3; D gene: NA; CDR3 DNA: TGTGCCAGCAGACCGGGGAGCGATCCAGATACGCAGTATTTT; CDR3 protein: CASRPGSDPDTQYF
V gene: TRBV29-1; clone size: once; J gene: TRBJ1-2; D gene: NA; CDR3 DNA: TGCAGCGCCTTGGAGGCGGGGAAGGGATATGGCTACACCTTC; CDR3 protein: CSALEAGKGYGYTF
V gene: TRBV29-1; clone size: NA; J gene: TRBJ2-4; D gene: NA; CDR3 DNA: TGCAGCTCAATTGCAGAGCAGGGGGCCAAAAACATTCAGTACTTC; CDR3 protein: CSSIAEQGAKNIQYF
V gene: TRBV6-5; clone size: NA; J gene: TRBJ2-7; D gene: NA; CDR3 DNA: TGTGCCAGCATCCCACCAAGCTCATACGAGCAGTACTTC; CDR3 protein: CASIPPSSYEQYF
V gene: TRBV5-1; clone size: NA; J gene: TRBJ2-3; D gene: NA; CDR3 DNA: TGCGCCAGCAATTCCGGGACAACCACAGATACGCAGTATTTT; CDR3 protein: CASNSGTTTDTQYF
V gene: TRBV7-7; clone size: NA; J gene: TRBJ2-5; D gene: NA; CDR3 DNA: TGTGCCAGCAGCTTAGGGCGAAGCGGTCGAGAGACCCAGTACTTC; CDR3 protein: CASSLGRSGRETQYF
V gene: TRBV7-3; clone size: NA; J gene: TRBJ1-2; D gene: NA; CDR3 DNA: TGTGCCAGCAGCTCAACCGGAGAGGGATACTACACCTTC; CDR3 protein: CASSSTGEGYYTF
V gene: TRBV23-1; clone size: NA; J gene: TRBJ1-6; D gene: NA; CDR3 DNA: TGCGCCAGCAGTCAATGCCCCAATGATGGGAGTTCACCCCTCCACTTT; CDR3 protein: CASSQCPNDGSSPLHF
V gene: TRBV18; clone size: NA; J gene: TRBJ1-1; D gene: NA; CDR3 DNA: TGTGCCAGCTCACCGACGACAGATGAAGCTTTCTTT; CDR3 protein: CASSPTTDEAFF
V gene: TRBV27; clone size: NA; J gene: TRBJ2-6; D gene: TRBD1; CDR3 DNA: TGTGCCAGCAAATTCGGGACAGGGCCTTACTCTGGGGCCAACGTCCTGACTTTC; CDR3 protein: CASKFGTGPYSGANVLTF
V gene: TRBV4-3; clone size: NA; J gene: TRBJ2-3; D gene: TRBD2; CDR3 DNA: TGCGCCAGCAGCCAAGAGCTAGCGGGGGACCATACGCAGTATTTT; CDR3 protein: CASSQELAGDHTQYF
V gene: TRBV2; clone size: NA; J gene: TRBJ1-5; D gene: NA; CDR3 DNA: TGTGCCAGCAGTGAGCAGGGGAGGGTGGGTAATCAGCCCCAGCATTTT; CDR3 protein: CASSEQGRVGNQPQHF
V gene: TRBV28; clone size: NA; J gene: TRBJ2-7; D gene: NA; CDR3 DNA: TGTGCCAGCAGTTTACAGGGCCTGGAGCAGTACTTC; CDR3 protein: CASSLQGLEQYF
V gene: TRBV28; clone size: NA; J gene: TRBJ2-7; D gene: NA; CDR3 DNA: TGTGCCAGCAGTTATCGACTAAGCTCCTACGAGCAGTACTTC; CDR3 protein: CASSYRLSSYEQYF
V gene: TRBV4-1; clone size: NA; J gene: TRBJ1-1; D gene: TRBD1; CDR3 DNA: TGCGCCAGCAGCCCACTGCCGGGACAGGGAAAGTCTGAAGCTTTCTTT; CDR3 protein: CASSPLPGQGKSEAFF
V gene: TRBV3-1/TRBV3-2; clone size: NA; J gene: TRBJ2-2; D gene: TRBD2; CDR3 DNA: TGTGCCAGCAGCCAAGATCTGGCTAGCGGGGGGGCGAACACCGGGGAGCTGTTTTTT; CDR3 protein: CASSQDLASGGANTGELFF
V gene: TRBV3-1/TRBV3-2; clone size: NA; J gene: TRBJ1-2; D gene: NA; CDR3 DNA: TGTGCCAGCAGCCGAGGTATAGAGGGCTATGGCTACACCTTC; CDR3 protein: CASSRGIEGYGYTF
V gene: TRBV27; clone size: NA; J gene: TRBJ1-5; D gene: NA; CDR3 DNA: TGTGCCAGCAGTTTGGGGGGTTTACAGCCCCAGCATTTT; CDR3 protein: CASSLGGLQPQHF
V gene: TRBV18; clone size: NA; J gene: TRBJ1-5; D gene: NA; CDR3 DNA: TGTGCCAGCTCACCAGCGGACGGCCCGGGGCAGCCCCAGCATTTT; CDR3 protein: CASSPADGPGQPQHF
V gene: TRBV18; clone size: NA; J gene: TRBJ2-5; D gene: TRBD1; CDR3 DNA: TGTGCCAGCTCACCATACAGGGGGCAGGAGACCCAGTACTTC; CDR3 protein: CASSPYRGQETQYF
V gene: TRBV7-9; clone size: NA; J gene: TRBJ1-1; D gene: TRBD1; CDR3 DNA: TGTGCCAGCAGCTATCAGGGGACAGGGGAAGCTTTCTTT; CDR3 protein: CASSYQGTGEAFF
V gene: TRBV5-1; clone size: NA; J gene: TRBJ2-2; D gene: NA; CDR3 DNA: TGCGCCAGCAGCTTAAGACCCGGTGGAGCTAACACCGGGGAGCTGTTTTTT; CDR3 protein: CASSLRPGGANTGELFF
V gene: TRBV9; clone size: few; J gene: TRBJ2-2; D gene: NA; CDR3 DNA: TGTGCCAGCAGCGTAGCCCCTACGAACACCGGGGAGCTGTTTTTT; CDR3 protein: CASSVAPTNTGELFF
V gene: TRBV7-8; clone size: once; J gene: TRBJ2-3; D gene: TRBD2; CDR3 DNA: TGTGCCAGCAGCTTAGGACTAGCCGGCGGGGATACGCAGTATTTT; CDR3 protein: CASSLGLAGGDTQYF
V gene: TRBV6-6; clone size: NA; J gene: TRBJ1-3; D gene: NA; CDR3 DNA: TGTGCCAGCAGCCTGGGACTCCGCGCCATATATTTT; CDR3 protein: CASSLGLRAIYF
V gene: TRBV30; clone size: NA; J gene: TRBJ2-5; D gene: TRBD1; CDR3 DNA: TGTGCCTGGGACAGGGGAGAAGAGACCCAGTACTTC; CDR3 protein: CAWDRGEETQYF
V gene: TRBV9; clone size: NA; J gene: TRBJ2-1; D gene: TRBD1; CDR3 DNA: TGTGCCAGCAGCATTCCGGGACAGTCCTACAATGAGCAGTTCTTC; CDR3 protein: CASSIPGQSYNEQFF
V gene: TRBV4-1; clone size: NA; J gene: TRBJ1-2; D gene: TRBD1; CDR3 DNA: TGCGCCAGCAGCCAAGACGATGGTCCGGGACAGCACTATGGCTACACCTTC; CDR3 protein: CASSQDDGPGQHYGYTF
V gene: TRBV7-2; clone size: NA; J gene: TRBJ2-5; D gene: NA; CDR3 DNA: TGTGCCAGCAGCCCCAGGACTGGTGGGACCCAGTACTTC; CDR3 protein: CASSPRTGGTQYF
V gene: TRBV27; clone size: NA; J gene: TRBJ1-2; D gene: TRBD1; CDR3 DNA: TGTGCCAGCAGTTTAAATCTGGGACAGGGAAGTGGCTACACCTTC; CDR3 protein: CASSLNLGQGSGYTF
V gene: TRBV25-1; clone size: NA; J gene: TRBJ1-4; D gene: TRBD1; CDR3 DNA: TGTGCCAGCAGCCCCCCTGGGACAGGGGCGGCTAATGAAAAACTGTTTTTT; CDR3 protein: CASSPPGTGAANEKLFF
V gene: TRBV2; clone size: NA; J gene: TRBJ2-2; D gene: NA; CDR3 DNA: TGTGCCACCAAAGGGGGTTTGAACACCGGGGAGCTGTTTTTT; CDR3 protein: CATKGGLNTGELFF
V gene: TRBV24-1; clone size: NA; J gene: TRBJ2-7; D gene: NA; CDR3 DNA: TGTGCCACCAGTGATCTCCACGAGCAGTACTTC; CDR3 protein: CATSDLHEQYF
V gene: TRBV6-6; clone size: once; J gene: TRBJ2-1; D gene: TRBD1; CDR3 DNA: TGTGCCAGCAGTCCCGGGACAGGTTACAATGAGCAGTTCTTC; CDR3 protein: CASSPGTGYNEQFF
V gene: TRBV4-1; clone size: NA; J gene: TRBJ1-1; D gene: NA; CDR3 DNA: TGCGCCAGCAGTCGCGGACATTCGAACACTGAAGCTTTCTTT; CDR3 protein: CASSRGHSNTEAFF
V gene: TRBV11-2; clone size: NA; J gene: TRBJ2-3; D gene: NA; CDR3 DNA: TGTGCCAGCAGCTTTTCAGGTAGCACAGATACGCAGTATTTT; CDR3 protein: CASSFSGSTDTQYF
V gene: TRBV5-1; clone size: NA; J gene: TRBJ2-7; D gene: TRBD1; CDR3 DNA: TGCGCCAGCAGCTTGATTGAGACAGGGGTTTCCGAGCAGTACTTC; CDR3 protein: CASSLIETGVSEQYF
V gene: TRBV5-1; clone size: NA; J gene: TRBJ2-2; D gene: NA; CDR3 DNA: TGCGCCAGCAGCTTGGGGGGGCCGGGCACCGGGGAGCTGTTTTTT; CDR3 protein: CASSLGGPGTGELFF
V gene: TRBV5-4; clone size: NA; J gene: TRBJ2-5; D gene: TRBD2; CDR3 DNA: TGTGCCAGCAGCTTGGGTAGCGGGGGGCAAGAGACCCAGTACTTC; CDR3 protein: CASSLGSGGQETQYF
V gene: TRBV3-1/TRBV3-2; clone size: NA; J gene: TRBJ2-1; D gene: TRBD2; CDR3 DNA: TGTGCCAGCACCCAGACTAGCGGGGGGAGTAATGAGCAGTTCTTC; CDR3 protein: CASTQTSGGSNEQFF